The 20 T cell receptor beta chains in this list originate from one sample, sequenced in a study of OX40 agonist ivuxolimab in advanced cancers. Libraries were prepared by immunoSEQ multiplex PCR; TCRdb keeps only in-frame clonotypes and omits some of them. The sample has under 150,000 clones, about 93% seen once; the top ten hold 0.9% to 1.2%. The specimen comprised CD4+ or CD8+ T cells sorted from blood, sampled in a trial of the OX40 agonist ivuxolimab. These receptors originate from an adult with an advanced solid tumor such as melanoma, head and neck, liver or kidney cancer.

The chain uses TRBV7-2 and TRBJ1-4; D gene ambiguous. The germline V and J ends were trimmed by 4 bases and 2 bases, with 5 bases remaining between them. Germline V gene data show CDR1 as SGHTA and CDR2 as FQGNSA. CDR3 size: 13 residues. In DNA form, the CDR3 reads TGTGCCAGCAGCTCCCTGACTAATGAAAAACTGTTTTTT. Protein sequence: CASSSLTNEKLFF.

The chain recombines TRBV18 with TRBJ2-5, with a weak D call TRBD2 (6 bases). The V end lost 5 bases, the J end lost 5 bases, and 12 bases lay between the germline ends. This CDR3 has 13 amino acids. Germline lookup yields CDR1 KGHSH and CDR2 LQKENI. The chain's CDR3 is CASSTGELETQYF. The CDR3 nucleotides read TGTGCCAGCTCAACGGGGGAATTGGAGACCCAGTACTTC.

V and J are TRBV5-6 and TRBJ1-6; no clear D. V dropped 1 base and J dropped 0 bases, with 14 bases sitting between them. The germline V gene encodes CDR1 SGHDT and CDR2 YYEEEE. The CDR3 has 18 residues. This CDR3 reads CASSLRGLPSSYNSPLHF. CDR3 nucleotides: TGTGCCAGCAGCTTGAGAGGTCTCCCAAGCTCCTATAATTCACCCCTCCACTTT.

The chain combines TRBV6-6 with TRBJ1-2, with 7 bases matching TRBD1. This CDR3 is built from 15 residues. From germline, CDR1 is MNHNY and CDR2 SVGAGI (reference sequence). V lost 7 bases and J lost 8; bases outside the gene matches: 16. CDR3 nucleotides: TGTGCCAGCACCCCGTGGACAGGACAGGTGGGGGGCTACACCTTC. Translating it yields CASTPWTGQVGGYTF.

This chain joins TRBV4-3 and TRBJ1-2; no clear D. Trimming took off 0 bases at V and 3 bases at J, with 8 bases between the two ends. This CDR3 is built from 14 residues. Looked up from germline, CDR1 is LGHNA and CDR2 is YSLEER. In DNA form, the CDR3 reads TGCGCCAGCAGCCAAGATATCGGGTACTATGGCTACACCTTC. Amino acids: CASSQDIGYYGYTF.

On this clone: Other DNA sequences of this sample code for an identical CDR3. This rearrangement joins TRBV19 to TRBJ1-5; D gene unclear. CDR1 is LNHDA and CDR2 is SQIVND in the germline V gene (reference sequence). Trimming removed 1 base at V and 4 bases at J, with 5 bases between. The CDR3 has 13 amino acids. CDR3 sequence: CASSIGGNQPQHF. The CDR3 DNA reads as TGTGCCAGTAGTATAGGAGGAAATCAGCCCCAGCATTTT.

The chain uses TRBV6-1 and TRBJ1-3; D perhaps matches TRBD1 (6 bases). Germline-derived CDR1 and CDR2 are MNHNS and SASEGT. V was cut by 3 bases and J by 5 bases, with 14 bases left in between. The CDR3 runs 15 residues. The chain's CDR3 is CASSERAGVRNTIYF. CDR3 coding DNA: TGTGCCAGCAGTGAGAGGGCAGGGGTTAGAAACACCATATATTTT.

The rearrangement uses TRBV18 and TRBJ2-7; TRBD2 matches at 8 bases. Trimming took 6 bases from V and 0 from J; bases not matched to a gene: 4. This CDR3 region has 14 residues. CDR1 and CDR2 (germline): KGHSH, LQKENI. CDR3 in amino acids: CASSAGGNSYEQYF. For the CDR3, the DNA is TGTGCCAGCTCTGCGGGGGGAAACTCCTACGAGCAGTACTTC.

The rearrangement joins TRBV6-1 to TRBJ1-5; no clear D gene. The germline V and J ends were trimmed by 11 bases and 2 bases, with 13 bases remaining between them. The V gene's germline CDR1 is MNHNS and CDR2 SASEGT. The CDR3 is 13 amino acids. CDR3 protein: CAARGQGNQPQHF. CDR3 coding DNA: TGTGCCGCTCGCGGGCAGGGCAATCAGCCCCAGCATTTT.

The chain links TRBV11-2 to TRBJ1-5; 10 nucleotides line up with TRBD1. Germline CDR1 SGHAT, CDR2 FQNNGV. The CDR3 sequence is 18 residues long. Trimming cost V 5 bases and J 6 bases; bases outside gene matches: 16. CDR3 amino acids: CASSPFALGQGMGQPQHF. For the CDR3, the DNA is TGTGCCAGCAGCCCCTTCGCCCTGGGACAGGGGATGGGTCAGCCCCAGCATTTT.

Concerning this clone: Other DNA sequences within the sample encode an identical CDR3. The J gene is TRBJ2-5, the V gene TRBV18; D is ambiguous. V dropped 2 bases and J dropped 5 bases, with 6 bases sitting between them. This CDR3 contains 12 residues. The V gene's germline CDR1 is KGHSH and CDR2 LQKENI. The CDR3 here is CASSPNSETQYF. For the CDR3, the DNA is TGTGCCAGCTCACCAAATAGTGAGACCCAGTACTTC. Together with reference TRBV18 and TRBJ2-5, the CDR3 gives the full variable domain: NAGVMQNPRHLVRRRGQEARLRCSPMKGHSHVYWYRQLPEEGLKFMVYLQKENIIDESGMPKERFSAEFPKEGPSILRIQQVVRGDSAAYFCASSPNSETQYFGPGTRLLVL.

The chain employs TRBV19 and TRBJ1-1, with 7 bases lining up with TRBD1. The CDR3 extends over 14 amino acids. Germline V gives CDR1 LNHDA, CDR2 SQIVND (reference sequence). V shed 7 bases, J shed 3 bases, and the junction held 8 bases outside the gene matches. Written as DNA, the CDR3 is TGTGCCAGTACCCAAGGGGGCCAGGACACTGAAGCTTTCTTT. Translated: CASTQGGQDTEAFF.

Only a few counts were recorded for this clone. V and J are TRBV29-1 and TRBJ1-5, with a possible D match to TRBD1 (5 bases). The CDR3 totals 13 residues. V lost 4 bases to trimming and J lost 4 bases, with 11 bases between them. Germline V gene data show CDR1 as SQVTM and CDR2 as ANQGSEA. Written as DNA, the CDR3 is TGCAGCGTTGGGACATCCGGAAATCAGCCCCAGCATTTT. Translating it yields CSVGTSGNQPQHF. Full variable domain (missing parts from reference TRBV29-1 and TRBJ1-5): SAVISQKPSRDICQRGTSLTIQCQVDSQVTMMFWYRQQPGQSLTLIATANQGSEATYESGFVIDKFPISRPNLTFSTLTVSNMSPEDSSIYLCSVGTSGNQPQHFGDGTRLSIL.

The chain uses TRBV6-5 and TRBJ2-7, with a possible D match to TRBD2 (5 bases). CDR1 is MNHEY, CDR2 SVGAGI, per germline. The V and J ends lost 5 bases and 2 bases respectively, with 10 bases between them. CDR3 size: 13 residues. This chain's CDR3 is CASSLGATYEQYF. The CDR3 DNA sequence: TGTGCCAGCAGTCTGGGAGCAACCTACGAGCAGTACTTC.

The genes are TRBV30 and TRBJ1-2; D not certain. V lost 4 bases, J lost 3 bases, and 15 bases lay in between. The CDR3 loop spans 14 amino acids. Per germline, CDR1 GTSNPN and CDR2 SVGIG (reference sequence). The CDR3 sequence: CAWIRAVGDYGYTF. The CDR3 nucleotides read TGTGCCTGGATCCGGGCGGTCGGCGACTATGGCTACACCTTC.

DNA of the CDR3: TGCAGCGTTGATGGGGGGCTCGTAGATACGCAGTATTTT. Its protein product is CSVDGGLVDTQYF. The rearrangement links TRBV29-1 to TRBJ2-3; D may correspond to TRBD1 or TRBD2 (6 bases each). Trimming took 3 bases from V and 5 from J, leaving 12 bases between them. Germline V CDR1 and CDR2: SQVTM, ANQGSEA. This CDR3 spans 13 amino acids.

The chain has TRBV6-5 and TRBJ2-5, with D perhaps TRBD1 (7 bases). The germline gives CDR1 MNHEY, CDR2 SVGAGI. V lost 2 bases, J lost 2 bases, and 9 bases lay in between. CDR3 length: 14 amino acids. The CDR3 sequence: CASSYAGQQETQYF. CDR3 sequence (DNA): TGTGCCAGCAGTTACGCGGGACAGCAAGAGACCCAGTACTTC.

This chain joins TRBV19 and TRBJ2-3; TRBD1 aligns across 12 bases. CDR1 is LNHDA and CDR2 is SQIVND in the germline V gene (reference sequence). There are 15 residues in the CDR3. V lost 7 bases, J lost 5 bases, and 7 bases stayed unmatched. As DNA, the CDR3 is TGTGCCAGTAACGGGACAGGGGGCTGGGAAGATACGCAGTATTTT. As protein: CASNGTGGWEDTQYF.

V is TRBV10-2 and J is TRBJ1-2, with D possibly matching TRBD1 (5 bases). The CDR3 runs 12 residues. V was clipped by 6 bases and J by 7 bases, with 12 bases between them. Germline CDR1 WSHSY, CDR2 SAAADI. CDR3 protein: CASSFGGAGYTF. The CDR3 nucleotides read TGCGCCAGCAGCTTCGGAGGGGCTGGCTACACCTTC.

The gene calls are TRBV7-9 and TRBJ2-5; TRBD2 aligns across 10 bases. With V trimmed by 3 bases and J by 2 bases, 6 bases remained unmatched. Germline V gene data show CDR1 as SEHNR and CDR2 as FQNEAQ (reference sequence). The CDR3 is 16 amino acids. CDR3 DNA: TGTGCCAGCAGCTTCGGAACTAGCGGGGAACAAGAGACCCAGTACTTC. Residues: CASSFGTSGEQETQYF. The full variable domain, completed using reference TRBV7-9 and TRBJ2-5, is DTGVSQNPRHKITKRGQNVTFRCDPISEHNRLYWYRQTLGQGPEFLTYFQNEAQLEKSRLLSDRFSAERPKGSFSTLEIQRTEQGDSAMYLCASSFGTSGEQETQYFGPGTRLLVL.